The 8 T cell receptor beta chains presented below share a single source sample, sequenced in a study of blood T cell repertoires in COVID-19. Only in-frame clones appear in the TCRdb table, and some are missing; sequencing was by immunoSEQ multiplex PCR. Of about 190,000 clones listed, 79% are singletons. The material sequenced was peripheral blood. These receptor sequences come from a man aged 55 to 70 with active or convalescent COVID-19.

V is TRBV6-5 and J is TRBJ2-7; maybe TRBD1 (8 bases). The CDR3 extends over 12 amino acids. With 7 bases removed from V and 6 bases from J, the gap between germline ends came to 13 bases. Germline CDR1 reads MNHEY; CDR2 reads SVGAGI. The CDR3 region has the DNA TGTGCCAGCAAGAACAGGGGGGGCGAGCAGTACTTC. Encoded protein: CASKNRGGEQYF.

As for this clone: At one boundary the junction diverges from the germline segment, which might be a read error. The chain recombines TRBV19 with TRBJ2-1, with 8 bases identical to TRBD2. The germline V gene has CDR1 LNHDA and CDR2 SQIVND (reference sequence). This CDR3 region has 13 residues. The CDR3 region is CASSPTNSGERFF. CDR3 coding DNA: TGTGCCAGTAGTCCCACCAATAGCGGGGAGCGGTTCTTC.

This CDR3 reads CASSNRGNYGYTF. The CDR3 nucleotides are TGCGCCAGCAGTAACAGGGGGAACTATGGCTACACCTTC. V is TRBV23-1 and J is TRBJ1-2, with 8 bases fitting TRBD1. TRBV23-1 is treated as an ORF (open reading frame) with a function not yet certain. The V gene end was trimmed by 5 bases and the J gene end by 2 bases; junction bases not matched to a gene: 1. The CDR3 length is 13 residues.

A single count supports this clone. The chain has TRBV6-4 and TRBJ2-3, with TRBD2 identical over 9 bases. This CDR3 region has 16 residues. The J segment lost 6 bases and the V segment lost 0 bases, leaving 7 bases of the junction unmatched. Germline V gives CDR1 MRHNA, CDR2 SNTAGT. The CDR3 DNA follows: TGTGCCAGCAGTGACTCTATTAGCGGGAGTCCGGATACGCAGTATTTT. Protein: CASSDSISGSPDTQYF.

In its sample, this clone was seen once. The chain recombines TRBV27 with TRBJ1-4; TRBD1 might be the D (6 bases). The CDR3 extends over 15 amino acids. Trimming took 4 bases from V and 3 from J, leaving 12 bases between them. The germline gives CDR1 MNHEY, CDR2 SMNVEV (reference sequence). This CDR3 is CASSSQGFANEKLFF. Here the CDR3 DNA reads TGTGCCAGCAGTTCCCAGGGGTTCGCTAATGAAAAACTGTTTTTT.

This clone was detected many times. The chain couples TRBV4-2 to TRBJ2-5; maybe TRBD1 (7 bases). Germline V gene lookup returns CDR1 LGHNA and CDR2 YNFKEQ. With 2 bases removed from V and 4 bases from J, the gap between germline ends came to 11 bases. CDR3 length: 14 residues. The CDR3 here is CASSQRQGGETQYF. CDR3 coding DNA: TGTGCCAGCAGCCAAAGACAGGGAGGAGAGACCCAGTACTTC.

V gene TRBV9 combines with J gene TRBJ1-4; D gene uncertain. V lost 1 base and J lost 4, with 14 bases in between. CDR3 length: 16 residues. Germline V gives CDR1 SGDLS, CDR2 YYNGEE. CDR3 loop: CASSVLGTPFNEKLFF. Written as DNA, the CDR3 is TGTGCCAGCAGCGTACTGGGCACACCCTTTAATGAAAAACTGTTTTTT. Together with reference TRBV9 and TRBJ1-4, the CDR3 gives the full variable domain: DSGVTQTPKHLITATGQRVTLRCSPRSGDLSVYWYQQSLDQGLQFLIQYYNGEERAKGNILERFSAQQFPDLHSELNLSSLELGDSALYFCASSVLGTPFNEKLFFGSGTQLSVL.

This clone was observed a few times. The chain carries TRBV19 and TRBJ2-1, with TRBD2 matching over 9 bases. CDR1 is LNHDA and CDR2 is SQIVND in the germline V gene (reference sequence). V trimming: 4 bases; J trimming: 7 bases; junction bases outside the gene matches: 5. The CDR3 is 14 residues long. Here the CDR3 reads CASSSGTSINEQFF. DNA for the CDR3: TGTGCCAGTAGTAGCGGGACTAGCATAAATGAGCAGTTCTTC.